The 31 T cell receptor beta chains presented below share a single source sample, sequenced in a study of T cell changes during pregnancy in multiple sclerosis. The repertoire was sequenced with immunoSEQ multiplex PCR; TCRdb's copy has only in-frame clones and lacks some. The table lists about 97,000 clones, 90% of them singletons. This specimen consisted of peripheral blood, obtained in the second trimester of pregnancy. The receptors shown here come from a female donor in good health, enrolled as a control in a pregnancy study.

The chain has TRBV19 and TRBJ2-7; no definite D call. The CDR3 is 12 amino acids. Trimming pared 2 bases from V and 4 bases from J, leaving 6 bases between. Per germline, CDR1 LNHDA and CDR2 SQIVND (reference sequence). This chain's CDR3 is CASSISGYEQYF. The DNA for the CDR3 is TGTGCCAGTAGTATATCGGGTTACGAGCAGTACTTC.

The chain carries TRBV14 and TRBJ1-2, with a tentative D call TRBD1 (5 bases). V lost 0 bases, J lost 4 bases, and 12 bases lay in between. The CDR3 totals 15 residues. Germline V gene sequence: CDR1 SGHDN, CDR2 FVKESK. CDR3 sequence (DNA): TGTGCCAGCAGCCAAGAAGTAGGGGTTATCTATGGCTACACCTTC. It specifies CASSQEVGVIYGYTF.

This chain connects TRBV14 to TRBJ2-2; TRBD1 is a possible D gene (6 bases). Trimming took off 4 bases at V and 5 bases at J, with 17 bases between the two ends. The CDR3 runs to 16 residues. Germline V lookup: CDR1 SGHDN, CDR2 FVKESK. CDR3 nucleotides: TGTGCCAGCAGCCCGCTGCGGAACAGGGAAACCGGGGAGCTGTTTTTT. Encoded protein: CASSPLRNRETGELFF.

The chain carries TRBV27 and TRBJ1-1; the D gene is possibly TRBD1 (6 bases). V lost 0 bases and J 2 bases, leaving 19 bases between the germline ends. The germline CDR1 and CDR2 sequences are MNHEY and SMNVEV (reference sequence). CDR3 length: 18 residues. This CDR3 reads CASSLSPGGRGINTEAFF. The CDR3 DNA follows: TGTGCCAGCAGTTTATCGCCTGGGGGCAGGGGAATTAACACTGAAGCTTTCTTT.

This clone showed up just once. The chain employs TRBV18 and TRBJ2-7, with D unresolved. CDR1 and CDR2 from the germline V gene are KGHSH and LQKENI. Trimming pared 5 bases from V and 1 base from J, leaving 9 bases between. There are 13 residues in the CDR3. The DNA for the CDR3 is TGTGCCAGCTCATCGCCAGTTTCCTACGAGCAGTACTTC. Its translation is CASSSPVSYEQYF.

V gene TRBV13 combines with J gene TRBJ2-1, with D maybe TRBD2 (6 bases). The CDR3 is 16 residues long. Trimming took 0 bases from V and 8 from J, leaving 17 bases between them. Germline V gene sequence: CDR1 PRHDT, CDR2 FYEKMQ (reference sequence). In DNA form, the CDR3 reads TGTGCCAGCAGCTTAGGCTGGAATCTGGGAGGCGATGAGCAGTTCTTC. As protein: CASSLGWNLGGDEQFF.

V is TRBV4-3 and J is TRBJ2-1, with 9 bases fitting TRBD2. With V trimmed by 4 bases and J by 0 bases, 13 bases remained unmatched. The CDR3 totals 19 residues. Germline values: CDR1 LGHNA, CDR2 YSLEER. The CDR3 region has the DNA TGCGCCAGCAGCCCTTCCTATCTAGCGGGACCCAGCTCCTACAATGAGCAGTTCTTC. It codes for CASSPSYLAGPSSYNEQFF.

The genes are TRBV6-5 and TRBJ2-7, with TRBD1 as a possible D gene (6 bases). CDR1 and CDR2 from the germline V gene are MNHEY and SVGAGI. The CDR3 contains 13 residues. V was pared by 8 bases and J by 2 bases, with 13 bases between. This CDR3 is CASRGTSPYEQYF. The CDR3 DNA sequence: TGTGCCAGCCGTGGGACATCCCCCTACGAGCAGTACTTC.

The chain combines TRBV19 with TRBJ1-2; 8 nucleotides match TRBD1. V was pared by 3 bases and J by 3 bases, with 3 bases of the junction left unmatched. CDR1 is LNHDA, CDR2 SQIVND, per germline (reference sequence). This CDR3 has 14 amino acids. The CDR3 sequence: CASSILTGDYGYTF. The CDR3 bases are TGTGCCAGTAGTATCCTGACAGGGGACTATGGCTACACCTTC.

The rearrangement links TRBV5-1 to TRBJ1-4; D remains ambiguous. CDR1 is SGHRS and CDR2 is YFSETQ in the germline V gene. This CDR3 comprises 14 residues. V was trimmed by 0 bases and J by 5 bases, leaving 8 bases between them. For the CDR3, the DNA is TGCGCCAGCAGCTTGGGGCAGGTGAATGAAAAACTGTTTTTT. Protein: CASSLGQVNEKLFF.

This chain connects TRBV7-8 to TRBJ1-1; 8 bases agree with TRBD1. From germline, CDR1 is SGHVS and CDR2 FQNEAQ. This CDR3 has 12 amino acids. Trimming at V came to 8 bases and at J to 8 bases, leaving 7 bases not matched to a gene. For the CDR3, the DNA is TGTGCCAGCTCGCCCCGGGACAGGGAAGCTTTCTTT. Amino acids: CASSPRDREAFF.

V is TRBV6-6 and J is TRBJ2-3, with 8 bases fitting TRBD2. Germline CDR1 and CDR2: MNHNY and SVGAGI (reference sequence). V gave up 6 bases and J gave up 3 bases; unmatched junction bases: 8. The CDR3 contains 15 residues. The CDR3 protein is CASRLFAGGTDTQYF. The CDR3 coding sequence is TGTGCCAGCAGACTCTTCGCGGGAGGTACAGATACGCAGTATTTT.

The chain joins TRBV5-1 to TRBJ2-1; 11 bases align to TRBD2. The CDR3 covers 17 residues. CDR1 SGHRS and CDR2 YFSETQ come from the germline V gene. V gave up 4 bases and J gave up 0 bases; unmatched junction bases: 6. CDR3 sequence reads: CASSPGTSGRSYNEQFF. The CDR3 DNA follows: TGCGCCAGCAGCCCCGGGACTAGCGGCCGCTCCTACAATGAGCAGTTCTTC.

This chain connects TRBV5-4 to TRBJ2-7; a possible D gene is TRBD1 (6 bases). This CDR3 spans 13 amino acids. CDR1 and CDR2 (germline): SGHNT, YYREEE (reference sequence). Trimming took off 5 bases at V and 7 bases at J, with 16 bases between the two ends. The CDR3 protein is CASRFQGPGEQYF. CDR3 in DNA: TGTGCCAGCAGATTCCAGGGGCCGGGGGAGCAGTACTTC.

The chain uses TRBV11-2 and TRBJ1-3, with TRBD1 identical over 9 bases. Trimming at V came to 4 bases and at J to 4 bases, leaving 8 bases not matched to a gene. The CDR3 runs to 16 residues. The germline V gene has CDR1 SGHAT and CDR2 FQNNGV. The CDR3 bases are TGTGCCAGCAGCTGGGAACAGGGGGCACGAGGAAACACCATATATTTT. Translation: CASSWEQGARGNTIYF.

The CDR3 DNA follows: TGTGCCAGCAGCTTAGATCCAGGAAACTACGAGCAGTACTTC. It yields the protein CASSLDPGNYEQYF. The chain carries TRBV7-2 and TRBJ2-7; D is unclear. This CDR3 has 14 amino acids. The ends were cut back, 1 base at V and 3 bases at J, with 10 bases in the middle. Per germline, CDR1 SGHTA and CDR2 FQGNSA.

The V call is TRBV11-2, the J call TRBJ1-4; 7 bases agree with TRBD1. Trimming cost V 2 bases and J 0 bases; bases outside gene matches: 6. Germline V gene data show CDR1 as SGHAT and CDR2 as FQNNGV. The CDR3 consists of 17 residues. This CDR3 is CASSLRQGDATNEKLFF. CDR3 nucleotides: TGTGCCAGCAGCTTAAGACAGGGAGACGCAACTAATGAAAAACTGTTTTTT.

The genes are TRBV15 and TRBJ2-5, with D uncertain. In germline, CDR1 is LNHNV, CDR2 YYDKDF (reference sequence). This CDR3 contains 15 residues. Trimming removed 0 bases at V and 0 bases at J, with 8 bases between. The CDR3 region has the DNA TGTGCCACCAGCAGAGATTACCAGTACCAAGAGACCCAGTACTTC. Translated, it gives CATSRDYQYQETQYF.

The gene calls are TRBV6-6 and TRBJ2-2; the D gene is possibly TRBD2 (6 bases). This CDR3 region has 14 residues. Germline loops: CDR1 MNHNY, CDR2 SVGAGI (reference sequence). The V and J ends lost 0 bases and 4 bases respectively, with 6 bases between them. The CDR3 loop reads CASSYSGGTGELFF. Here the CDR3 DNA reads TGTGCCAGCAGTTACTCGGGGGGCACCGGGGAGCTGTTTTTT.

CDR3 loop: CASSTHPGTTRNIQYF. Here the CDR3 DNA reads TGTGCCAGCAGTACCCACCCCGGGACTACCCGAAACATTCAGTACTTC. The chain links TRBV6-8 to TRBJ2-4, with 7 nucleotides matching TRBD2. The germline V gene has CDR1 MNHGY and CDR2 SAAAGT. This CDR3 is built from 16 residues. V gave up 5 bases and J gave up 6 bases; unmatched junction bases: 13.

This rearrangement joins TRBV28 to TRBJ1-2; unclear D gene. Germline V gene lookup returns CDR1 MDHEN and CDR2 SYDVKM. Trimming shortened V by 6 bases and J by 1 base, and 15 bases separated the two germline ends. The CDR3 is 15 amino acids. The CDR3 DNA reads TGTGCCAGCAGCCCCATCCGGGAGTTTAACTATGGCTACACCTTC. Translation gives CASSPIREFNYGYTF.

This chain uses TRBV27 with TRBJ1-1; no clear D. The CDR3 contains 15 residues. The germline gives CDR1 MNHEY, CDR2 SMNVEV (reference sequence). With 6 bases removed from V and 5 bases from J, the gap between germline ends came to 19 bases. The CDR3 is CASSPSAFRGTEAFF. CDR3 DNA: TGTGCCAGCAGCCCATCAGCCTTTCGAGGGACTGAAGCTTTCTTT.

V usage is TRBV7-8 and J usage is TRBJ1-5; a weak D match, TRBD1 (5 bases). This CDR3 has 15 amino acids. Germline V lookup: CDR1 SGHVS, CDR2 FQNEAQ. V dropped 5 bases and J dropped 5 bases, with 16 bases sitting between them. DNA for the CDR3: TGTGCCAGCAGCCCGGTTTGGGGGGGGGATCAGCCCCAGCATTTT. Its protein product is CASSPVWGGDQPQHF.

This clone occurred a few times. V is TRBV4-1 and J is TRBJ1-5; possibly TRBD1 for D (5 bases). Trimming left V 0 bases short and J 7 bases short, with 16 bases between. Germline CDR1 reads MGHRA; CDR2 reads YSYEKL. CDR3 length: 16 amino acids. DNA for the CDR3: TGCGCCAGCAGCCAAGATGTTTCAGGGTTTAGACAGCCCCAGCATTTT. It encodes CASSQDVSGFRQPQHF.

This clone was detected only a few times. The chain carries TRBV7-9 and TRBJ2-3; TRBD1 aligns across 9 bases. The CDR3 runs 14 residues. Per germline, CDR1 SEHNR and CDR2 FQNEAQ (reference sequence). V dropped 5 bases and J dropped 4; count of bases not matched to a gene: 4. The CDR3 reads CASSKTGGPDTQYF. CDR3 DNA: TGTGCCAGCAGCAAAACAGGGGGCCCAGATACGCAGTATTTT.

The V call is TRBV27, the J call TRBJ1-1; D perhaps matches TRBD1 (6 bases). The CDR3 contains 17 residues. Germline-derived CDR1 and CDR2 are MNHEY and SMNVEV (reference sequence). The V end lost 0 bases, the J end lost 5 bases, and 19 bases lay between the germline ends. As DNA, the CDR3 is TGTGCCAGCAGTTTATCGTCGCTACTCCTTACAGGGACTGAAGCTTTCTTT. The encoded protein is CASSLSSLLLTGTEAFF.

The chain's CDR3 is CAISVTGGTEAFF. DNA of the CDR3: TGTGCCATCAGTGTGACAGGGGGCACTGAAGCTTTCTTT. This chain connects TRBV10-3 to TRBJ1-1; 9 nucleotides line up with TRBD1. The ends lost 4 bases at V and 4 bases at J; junction bases unmatched: 1. Germline V gene data show CDR1 as ENHRY and CDR2 as SYGVKD. This CDR3 contains 13 residues.

The chain couples TRBV18 to TRBJ2-1; 8 bases fit TRBD2. V gave up 7 bases and J gave up 5 bases; unmatched junction bases: 13. The CDR3 spans 16 residues. Per germline, CDR1 KGHSH and CDR2 LQKENI. The CDR3 sequence: CASFPAMRAGDNEQFF. In DNA, the CDR3 is TGTGCCAGCTTCCCCGCCATGAGAGCGGGAGACAATGAGCAGTTCTTC.

The rearrangement uses TRBV10-1 and TRBJ1-1, with 7 bases lining up with TRBD1. This CDR3 comprises 15 residues. The V gene's germline CDR1 is WNHNN and CDR2 SYGVQD (reference sequence). J was trimmed by 4 bases and V by 3 bases; bases with no gene match: 8. In DNA, the CDR3 is TGCGCCAGCAGTGACGGAGGGGGCTGGGGCACTGAAGCTTTCTTT. Translating it yields CASSDGGGWGTEAFF.

This clone showed up just once. The chain joins TRBV7-9 to TRBJ2-3, with 7 bases lining up with TRBD1. The CDR3 is 15 amino acids. V lost 5 bases and J lost 4; bases outside the gene matches: 9. Germline V lookup: CDR1 SEHNR, CDR2 FQNEAQ (reference sequence). The CDR3 protein is CASSRQGGRADTQYF. Here the CDR3 DNA reads TGTGCCAGCAGCCGCCAAGGGGGCAGGGCAGATACGCAGTATTTT.

The V gene is TRBV4-3, the J gene TRBJ2-7; TRBD1 is a possible D gene (6 bases). The V and J ends lost 1 base and 3 bases respectively, with 13 bases between them. CDR3 length: 15 amino acids. Germline CDR1 and CDR2: LGHNA and YSLEER. CDR3 DNA sequence: TGCGCCAGCAGCCAAGGTCTCACAGGGAACTACGAGCAGTACTTC. It specifies CASSQGLTGNYEQYF.